This T cell receptor (beta chain) was identified in a study of blood T cell repertoires in COVID-19. In assigning cohorts, the study relied on participant-reported clinical history. Either two negative PCRs, clearance, or symptom resolution qualified Cohort 3 donors as recovered. Authors' methods: It was from reference gene primer amplification that nucleated cell counts were estimated. Produced via immunoSEQ multiplex PCR; TCRdb's table is partial and in-frame only. V, J and clone size reflect that table, while D and trimming were determined from the DNA. The sample lists 150,000 to 200,000 clones, roughly 90% occurring once. V was pared by 2 bases and J by 10 bases, with 12 bases between. The CDR3 length is 14 residues. The germline CDR1 and CDR2 sequences are MNHNS and SASEGT.

The chain links TRBV6-1 to TRBJ1-6, with unresolved D. This TCR derives from a woman aged 45-59 years who had recovered from COVID-19. The specimen was PBMCs or T cells enriched from blood (not recorded which). The DNA for the CDR3 is TGTGCCAGCAGTGAATACGGAGGGCCGTCACCCCTCCACTTT. This encodes CASSEYGGPSPLHF.